This TCR beta chain was observed in a study of CD8 T cell repertoires and HIV-1 epitope variants. Across the whole study: Controls were a CMV, EBV and flu peptide pool, Ebola AY9 negative control, and no-peptide well. Cultures ran approximately 10 days, with IL-2, IL-7 and IL-15 added on days 3 and 7. Study observations and caveats: Only beta chains were identified, marking proliferation to antigen, not function. Six of nine antigen-specific clonotypes appeared cross-reactive to autologous or escape variants.

Clones were sequenced by immunoSEQ multiplex PCR, and TCRdb holds only the in-frame ones, with some missing. This sample has 3,600 or so clones, with around two thirds found just once. On this clone itself: What it recognizes is unknown.

From germline, CDR1 is SGHNT and CDR2 YYREEE (reference sequence). CDR3 length: 13 residues. Trimming shortened V by 5 bases and J by 1 base, and 9 bases separated the two germline ends. The receptor was isolated from a male donor with HIV. The rearrangement links TRBV5-4 to TRBJ1-1; tentative D call: TRBD1 (5 bases). The source material was cultured CD8+ T cells derived from PBMCs. The CDR3 loop reads CASSLDRNTEAFF. Written as DNA, the CDR3 is TGTGCCAGCAGTCTCGACAGGAACACTGAAGCTTTCTTT.